This entry describes one T cell receptor beta chain. In TCRdb, the RT-PCR reads were re-called with MiXCR into one record per CDR3 protein. The sample holds a few hundred thousand distinct CDR3 sequences, approximately 20% seen once. With 5 bases clipped from V and 10 bases from J, the junction kept 10 bases outside the gene matches. The CDR3 length is 15 residues. This sample stems from a study of response to subunit inactivated influenza vaccine. Sequences were derived from PBMCs from blood, sampled about 20 months after vaccination. J is TRBJ1-6 and V is TRBV12-3 or TRBV12-4; 8 nucleotides line up with TRBD1. The clonotype comes from a man between 50 and 75 years old who received an inactivated influenza vaccine. The CDR3 DNA sequence: TGTGCCAGCAGTCTAGGGGACAGGAGGATCTCACCCCTCCACTTT. This gives the protein CASSLGDRRISPLHF.